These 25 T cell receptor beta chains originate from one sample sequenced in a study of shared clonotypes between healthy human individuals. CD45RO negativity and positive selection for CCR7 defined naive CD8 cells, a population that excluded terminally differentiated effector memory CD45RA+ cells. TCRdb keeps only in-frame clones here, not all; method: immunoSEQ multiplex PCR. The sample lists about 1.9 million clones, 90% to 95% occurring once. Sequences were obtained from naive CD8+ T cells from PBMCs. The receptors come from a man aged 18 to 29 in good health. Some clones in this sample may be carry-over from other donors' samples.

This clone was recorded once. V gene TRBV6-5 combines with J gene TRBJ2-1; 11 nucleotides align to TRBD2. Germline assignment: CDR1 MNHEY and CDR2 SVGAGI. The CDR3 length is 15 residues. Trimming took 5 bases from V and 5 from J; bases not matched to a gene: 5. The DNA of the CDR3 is TGTGCCAGCAGTCCCGGGACTAGCGGAGACAATGAGCAGTTCTTC. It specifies CASSPGTSGDNEQFF.

CDR3 region: CASSLGADYNEQFF. The CDR3 DNA reads TGTGCCAGCAGTTTGGGGGCCGACTACAATGAGCAGTTCTTC. The chain recombines TRBV6-5 with TRBJ2-1; possibly TRBD1 for D (6 bases). Germline V lookup: CDR1 MNHEY, CDR2 SVGAGI. V lost 4 bases and J 3 bases, leaving 10 bases between the germline ends. The CDR3 runs to 14 residues.

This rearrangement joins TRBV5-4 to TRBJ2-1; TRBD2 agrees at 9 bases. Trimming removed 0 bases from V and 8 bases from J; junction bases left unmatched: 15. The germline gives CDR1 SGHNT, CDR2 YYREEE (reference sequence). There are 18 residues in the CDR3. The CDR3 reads CASSLEGFGGRVGDEQFF. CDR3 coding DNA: TGTGCCAGCAGCTTGGAAGGGTTCGGCGGGAGGGTGGGCGATGAGCAGTTCTTC. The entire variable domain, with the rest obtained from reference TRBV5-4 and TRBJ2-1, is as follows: ETGVTQSPTHLIKTRGQQVTLRCSSQSGHNTVSWYQQALGQGPQFIFQYYREEENGRGNFPPRFSGLQFPNYSSELNVNALELDDSALYLCASSLEGFGGRVGDEQFFGPGTRLTVL.

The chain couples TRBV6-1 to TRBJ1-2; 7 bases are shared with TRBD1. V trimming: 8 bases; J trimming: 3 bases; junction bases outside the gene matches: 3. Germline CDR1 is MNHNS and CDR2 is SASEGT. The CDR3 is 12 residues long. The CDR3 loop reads CASQGGDYGYTF. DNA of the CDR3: TGTGCCAGCCAAGGGGGCGACTATGGCTACACCTTC.

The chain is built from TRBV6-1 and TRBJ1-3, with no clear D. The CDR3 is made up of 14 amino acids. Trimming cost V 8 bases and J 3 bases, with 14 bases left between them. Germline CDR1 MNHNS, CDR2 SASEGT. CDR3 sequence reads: CASSTRKNGNTIYF. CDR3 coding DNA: TGTGCCAGCTCAACAAGGAAGAATGGAAACACCATATATTTT.

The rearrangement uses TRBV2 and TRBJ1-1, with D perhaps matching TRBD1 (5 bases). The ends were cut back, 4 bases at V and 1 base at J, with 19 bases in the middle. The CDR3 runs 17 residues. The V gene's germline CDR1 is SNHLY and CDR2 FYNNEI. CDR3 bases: TGTGCCAGCAGTGCCCCACCGGACACCTCGGGGAACACTGAAGCTTTCTTT. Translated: CASSAPPDTSGNTEAFF.

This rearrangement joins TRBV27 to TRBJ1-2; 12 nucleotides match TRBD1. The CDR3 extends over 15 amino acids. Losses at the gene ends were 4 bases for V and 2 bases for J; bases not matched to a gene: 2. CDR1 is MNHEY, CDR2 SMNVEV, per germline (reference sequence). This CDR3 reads CASSWDRGQNYGYTF. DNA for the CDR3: TGTGCCAGCAGTTGGGACAGGGGGCAAAACTATGGCTACACCTTC.

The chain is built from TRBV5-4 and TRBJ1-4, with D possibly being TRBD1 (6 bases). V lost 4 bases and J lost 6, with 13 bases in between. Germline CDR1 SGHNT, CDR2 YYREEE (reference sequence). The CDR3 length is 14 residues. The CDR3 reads CASSLGKGDEKLFF. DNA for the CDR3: TGTGCCAGCAGCCTGGGGAAGGGGGATGAAAAACTGTTTTTT.

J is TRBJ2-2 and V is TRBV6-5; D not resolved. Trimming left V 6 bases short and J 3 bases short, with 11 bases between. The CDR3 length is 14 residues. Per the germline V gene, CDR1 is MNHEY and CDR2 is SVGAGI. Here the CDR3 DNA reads TGTGCCAGCAGGCGTGGGGTTTACACCGGGGAGCTGTTTTTT. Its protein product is CASRRGVYTGELFF.

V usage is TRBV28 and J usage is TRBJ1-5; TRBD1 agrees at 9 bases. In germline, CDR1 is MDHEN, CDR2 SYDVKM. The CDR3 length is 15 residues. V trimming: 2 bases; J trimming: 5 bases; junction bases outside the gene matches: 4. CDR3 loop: CASSLGTGNHQPQHF. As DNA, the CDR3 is TGTGCCAGCAGTTTAGGGACAGGGAACCATCAGCCCCAGCATTTT.

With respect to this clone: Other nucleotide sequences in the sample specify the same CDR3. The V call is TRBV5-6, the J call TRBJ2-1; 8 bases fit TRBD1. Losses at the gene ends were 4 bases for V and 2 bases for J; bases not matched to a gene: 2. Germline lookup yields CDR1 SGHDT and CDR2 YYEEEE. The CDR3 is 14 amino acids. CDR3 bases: TGTGCCAGCAGCCAGGGGGCCGCCTACAATGAGCAGTTCTTC. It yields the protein CASSQGAAYNEQFF.

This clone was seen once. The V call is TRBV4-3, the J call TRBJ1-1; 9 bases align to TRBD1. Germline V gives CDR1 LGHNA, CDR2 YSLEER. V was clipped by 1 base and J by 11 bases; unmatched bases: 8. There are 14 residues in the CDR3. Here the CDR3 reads CASSQGPGQGVAFF. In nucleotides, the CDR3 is TGCGCCAGCAGCCAAGGTCCGGGACAGGGCGTCGCTTTCTTT.

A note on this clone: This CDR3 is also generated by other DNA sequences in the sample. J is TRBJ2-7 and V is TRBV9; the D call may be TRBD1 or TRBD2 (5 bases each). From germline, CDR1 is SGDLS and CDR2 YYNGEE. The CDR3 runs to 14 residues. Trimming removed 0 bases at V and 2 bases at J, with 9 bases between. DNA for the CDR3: TGTGCCAGCAGCGTAGGAGGGGCTCCCTACGAGCAGTACTTC. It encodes CASSVGGAPYEQYF.

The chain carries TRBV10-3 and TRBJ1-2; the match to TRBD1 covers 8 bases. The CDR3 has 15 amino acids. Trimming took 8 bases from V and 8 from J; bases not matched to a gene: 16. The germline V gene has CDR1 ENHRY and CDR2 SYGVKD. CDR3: CAIPKAGTGEEGYTF. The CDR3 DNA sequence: TGTGCCATCCCAAAGGCAGGGACAGGCGAAGAAGGCTACACCTTC.

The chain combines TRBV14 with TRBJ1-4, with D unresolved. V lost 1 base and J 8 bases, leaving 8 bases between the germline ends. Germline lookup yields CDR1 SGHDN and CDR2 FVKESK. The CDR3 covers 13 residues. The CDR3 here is CASSQVPGEKLFF. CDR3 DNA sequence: TGTGCCAGCAGCCAAGTTCCCGGGGAAAAACTGTTTTTT.

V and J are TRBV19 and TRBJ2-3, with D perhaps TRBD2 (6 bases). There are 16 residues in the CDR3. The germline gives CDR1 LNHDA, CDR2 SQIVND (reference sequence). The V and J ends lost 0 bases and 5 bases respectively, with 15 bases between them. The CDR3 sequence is CASSIDAGQEGDTQYF. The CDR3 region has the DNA TGTGCCAGTAGTATAGACGCAGGCCAGGAGGGAGATACGCAGTATTTT. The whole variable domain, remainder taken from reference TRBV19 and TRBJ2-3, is DGGITQSPKYLFRKEGQNVTLSCEQNLNHDAMYWYRQDPGQGLRLIYYSQIVNDFQKGDIAEGYSVSREKKESFPLTVTSAQKNPTAFYLCASSIDAGQEGDTQYFGPGTRLTVL.

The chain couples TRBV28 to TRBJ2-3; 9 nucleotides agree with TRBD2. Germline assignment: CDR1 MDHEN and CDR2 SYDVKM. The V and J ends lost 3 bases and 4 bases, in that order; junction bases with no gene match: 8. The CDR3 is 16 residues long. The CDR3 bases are TGTGCCAGCAGTTTCCTAAGCGGGAGGTACGCAGATACGCAGTATTTT. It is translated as CASSFLSGRYADTQYF.

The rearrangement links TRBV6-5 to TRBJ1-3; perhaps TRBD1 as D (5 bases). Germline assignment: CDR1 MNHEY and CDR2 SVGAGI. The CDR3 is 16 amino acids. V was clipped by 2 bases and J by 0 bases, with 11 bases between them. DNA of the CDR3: TGTGCCAGCAGTTACAATCAGGGCTTCTCTGGAAACACCATATATTTT. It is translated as CASSYNQGFSGNTIYF.

The CDR3 nucleotides are TGTGCCAGCAGCAACCGCCGGGACATCATCTACGAGCAGTACTTC. Amino acid sequence: CASSNRRDIIYEQYF. The rearrangement links TRBV5-8 to TRBJ2-7, with D perhaps matching TRBD1 (6 bases). Germline CDR1 SGHTS, CDR2 YDEGEE. CDR3 length equals 15 residues. The V gene lost 4 bases and the J gene lost 3 bases, with 17 bases spanning the gap. Variable domain in full (rest from reference TRBV5-8 and TRBJ2-7): EAGVTQSPTHLIKTRGQQATLRCSPISGHTSVYWYQQALGLGLQFLLWYDEGEERNRGNFPPRFSGRQFPNYSSELNVNALELEDSALYLCASSNRRDIIYEQYFGPGTRLTVT.

The CDR3 here is CASSALRDPSEQYF. The CDR3 nucleotides read TGTGCCAGCAGCGCACTCCGGGACCCCAGCGAGCAGTACTTC. This chain connects TRBV9 to TRBJ2-7; TRBD1 or TRBD2 may be the D gene (5 bases each). CDR1 is SGDLS and CDR2 is YYNGEE in the germline V gene. The CDR3 length is 14 residues. The V end was cut by 3 bases, the J end by 6 bases, with 16 bases between.

Written as DNA, the CDR3 is TGTGCCAGCAGCGACGGGGACCACACCGGGGAGCTGTTTTTT. Protein product: CASSDGDHTGELFF. This chain links TRBV5-4 with TRBJ2-2; the D call may be TRBD1 or TRBD2 (5 bases each). CDR3 length equals 14 residues. V lost 4 bases to trimming and J lost 3 bases, with 10 bases between them. CDR1 SGHNT and CDR2 YYREEE come from the germline V gene (reference sequence).

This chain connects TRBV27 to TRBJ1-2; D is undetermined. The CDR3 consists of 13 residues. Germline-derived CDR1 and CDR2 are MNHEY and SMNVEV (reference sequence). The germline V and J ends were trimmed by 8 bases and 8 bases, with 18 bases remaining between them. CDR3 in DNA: TGTGCCAGCGCCTTCCTGGACTTTGGGGGCTACACCTTC. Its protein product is CASAFLDFGGYTF.

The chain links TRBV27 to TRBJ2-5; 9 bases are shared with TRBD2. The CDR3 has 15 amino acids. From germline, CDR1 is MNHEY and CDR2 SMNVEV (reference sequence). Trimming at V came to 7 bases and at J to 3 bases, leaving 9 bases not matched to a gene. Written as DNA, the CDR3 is TGTGCCAGCATGCTCGTGTCTAGCGGGAAAGAGACCCAGTACTTC. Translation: CASMLVSSGKETQYF.

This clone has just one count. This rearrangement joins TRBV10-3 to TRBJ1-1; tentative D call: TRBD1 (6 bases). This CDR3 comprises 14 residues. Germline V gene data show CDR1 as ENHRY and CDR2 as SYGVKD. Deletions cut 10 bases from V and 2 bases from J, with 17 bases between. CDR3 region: CATQQGAINTEAFF. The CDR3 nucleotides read TGTGCCACCCAACAGGGAGCGATAAACACTGAAGCTTTCTTT.

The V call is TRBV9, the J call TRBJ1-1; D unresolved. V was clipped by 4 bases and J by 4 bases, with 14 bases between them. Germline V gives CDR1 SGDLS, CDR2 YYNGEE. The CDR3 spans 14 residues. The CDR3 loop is CASSPNGSPTEAFF. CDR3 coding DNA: TGTGCCAGCAGCCCAAACGGGTCCCCCACTGAAGCTTTCTTT.